This T cell receptor (beta chain) was observed in a study of cytomegalovirus exposure and HLA in healthy donors. A multiplex PCR was run with 60 Vbeta primers and 13 Jbeta primers. Method: immunoSEQ multiplex PCR; TCRdb's copy keeps in-frame clones and lacks some. The table lists some 150,000 clones, roughly 76% of them singletons. Points from the study as a whole: In an earlier analysis, most TCR beta V segments were productive about 90% or about 30% of the time. The sole available immune exposure information was CMV serostatus. Later analysis demonstrated an association between a missense DCLRE1C variant and TCR beta V- and J-gene trimming.

Only a few counts were recorded for this clone. Its target is not known. This TCR derives from a man aged 55-75 years in good health and CMV-seronegative. Sequenced material: PBMCs.

CDR3 sequence reads: CASSFLGGYEQYF. CDR3 in DNA: TGTGCCAGCAGCTTCCTTGGCGGTTACGAGCAGTACTTC. V usage is TRBV7-2 and J usage is TRBJ2-5; D ambiguous. The last part of the DNA fits TRBJ2-7 better; the J call may be wrong. Germline V gives CDR1 SGHTA, CDR2 FQGNSA. This CDR3 contains 13 residues.